A single sample is the source of the 13 T cell receptor beta chains below, sequenced in a study of Graves' ophthalmopathy and Graves' hyperthyroidism. The authors amplified TCR beta CDR3 regions, and they did so from RNA transcripts for repertoire sequencing. Scientists carried out first-round RT-PCR using HTBI primers and then a second-round multiplex PCR. TCRdb called the multiplex PCR reads again in MiXCR, with one record for every CDR3 protein. The sample carries about 640,000 distinct CDR3 sequences, more than 40% recorded once. The sample taken for sequencing was peripheral blood. All receptors come from an adult man with Graves' ophthalmopathy.

This clonotype showed up many times. This rearrangement joins TRBV25-1 to TRBJ2-5; D is ambiguous. Per germline, CDR1 MGHDK and CDR2 SYGVNS. The CDR3 loop spans 13 amino acids. Trimming cost V 3 bases and J 0 bases, with 5 bases left between them. CDR3 sequence (DNA): TGTGCCAGCAGTGATCGGTACCAAGAGACCCAGTACTTC. Amino acid sequence: CASSDRYQETQYF.

CDR3 nucleotides: TGCAGTGCTAGAGCGGGGGGACAGACTGAAGCTTTCTTT. Its translation is CSARAGGQTEAFF. This chain links TRBV20-1 with TRBJ1-1; TRBD1 matches at 7 bases. The CDR3 is 13 residues long. Germline loops: CDR1 DFQATT, CDR2 SNEGSKA (reference sequence). V trimming: 1 base; J trimming: 5 bases; junction bases outside the gene matches: 4.

This clonotype has only a few counts. V gene TRBV6-5 combines with J gene TRBJ2-5; D possibly matches TRBD1 or TRBD2 (7 bases each). Per the germline V gene, CDR1 is MNHEY and CDR2 is SVGAGI. Trimming removed 2 bases from V and 3 bases from J, with 16 bases in between. This CDR3 region has 16 residues. Here the CDR3 reads CASSYDRVGGEETQYF. For the CDR3, the DNA is TGTGCCAGCAGTTACGACAGGGTAGGGGGGGAAGAGACCCAGTACTTC.

In its sample, this clonotype was seen many times. The gene calls are TRBV5-8 and TRBJ1-2, with D possibly TRBD1 on 6 matching bases. CDR1 SGHTS and CDR2 YDEGEE come from the germline V gene. V was trimmed by 0 bases and J by 8 bases, leaving 14 bases between them. This CDR3 comprises 14 residues. In nucleotides, the CDR3 is TGTGCCAGCAGCTTGGCCGCAGGGGCGGAAGGCTACACCTTC. This codes for CASSLAAGAEGYTF. The whole variable domain, filled in from reference TRBV5-8 and TRBJ1-2, reads EAGVTQSPTHLIKTRGQQATLRCSPISGHTSVYWYQQALGLGLQFLLWYDEGEERNRGNFPPRFSGRQFPNYSSELNVNALELEDSALYLCASSLAAGAEGYTFGSGTRLTVV.

This clonotype was seen many times. V usage is TRBV6-6 and J usage is TRBJ1-6; D gene ambiguous. V was cut by 5 bases and J by 9 bases, with 17 bases left in between. The CDR3 length is 15 residues. Per the germline V gene, CDR1 is MNHNY and CDR2 is SVGAGI (reference sequence). The CDR3 DNA is TGTGCCAGCAGTATAAGGACGGGCCCACGTTCACCCCTCCACTTT. This sequence encodes CASSIRTGPRSPLHF.

This clonotype showed up many times. The chain combines TRBV9 with TRBJ2-7; TRBD1 is a possible D gene (5 bases). Trimming left V 0 bases short and J 6 bases short, with 7 bases between. Germline CDR1 SGDLS, CDR2 YYNGEE. The CDR3 is 12 residues long. CDR3 bases: TGTGCCAGCAGCGTAGAGGGGTCCGAGCAGTACTTC. Translating it yields CASSVEGSEQYF.

This clonotype was observed a few times. The chain uses TRBV20-1 and TRBJ2-7, with 12 bases identical to TRBD2. The CDR3 is 15 amino acids. CDR1 is DFQATT and CDR2 is SNEGSKA in the germline V gene (reference sequence). Trimming cost V 5 bases and J 3 bases; bases outside gene matches: 8. The CDR3 loop is CSAGKTSGGFYEQYF. CDR3 nucleotide sequence: TGCAGTGCTGGGAAGACTAGCGGGGGCTTCTACGAGCAGTACTTC.

In its sample, this clonotype was seen many times. V and J are TRBV20-1 and TRBJ1-6, with D possibly TRBD1 on 5 matching bases. V was trimmed by 0 bases and J by 7 bases, leaving 10 bases between them. This CDR3 spans 14 amino acids. Germline V gene data show CDR1 as DFQATT and CDR2 as SNEGSKA (reference sequence). CDR3 DNA: TGCAGTGCTAGAGATCTGGGGGGAAATTCACCCCTCCACTTT. This translates into CSARDLGGNSPLHF.

At least ten counts were recorded for this clonotype. This chain links TRBV24-1 with TRBJ1-5; D is ambiguous. Germline V gene data show CDR1 as KGHDR and CDR2 as SFDVKD. The CDR3 spans 15 residues. V was cut by 5 bases and J by 5 bases, with 15 bases left in between. CDR3 protein: CATSVSQAGDQPQHF. The CDR3 region has the DNA TGTGCCACCAGTGTCTCGCAGGCTGGGGATCAGCCCCAGCATTTT.

A remark on this clonotype: Because the CDR3 is missing its conserved closing phenylalanine or tryptophan, this is likely a read error. This chain links TRBV7-9 with TRBJ2-7, with no clear D. Germline CDR1 is SEHNR and CDR2 is FQNEAQ (reference sequence). V lost 7 bases and J 4 bases, leaving 17 bases between the germline ends. This CDR3 comprises 14 residues. The chain's CDR3 is CASTIGELIYEQYL. The CDR3 nucleotides are TGTGCCAGCACCATAGGAGAATTAATTTACGAGCAGTACCTC.

Ten or more counts support this clonotype. CDR3 sequence (DNA): TGTGCCAGCAGCCCGGACACAGGGGGACTAACTGAAGCTTTCTTT. It specifies CASSPDTGGLTEAFF. J is TRBJ1-1 and V is TRBV7-3, with 8 positions matching TRBD1. After removal of 5 bases from V and 5 bases from J, the junction contained 10 bases not matched to a gene. Per germline, CDR1 SGHTA and CDR2 FQGTGA. The CDR3 is 15 amino acids.

Notes on this clonotype: A single base separates this from a much larger clone, so it may be a read error. This sequence joins TRBV7-9 and TRBJ1-6; the D is unclear. Germline loops: CDR1 SEHNR, CDR2 FQNEAQ (reference sequence). The V end lost 5 bases, the J end lost 2 bases, and 7 bases lay between the germline ends. This CDR3 contains 14 residues. CDR3 in DNA: TGTGCCAGCAGCGCCAACGCCTATAATTCACCCCTCCACTTT. It specifies CASSANAYNSPLHF.

The chain employs TRBV12-3 or TRBV12-4 and TRBJ2-1; 9 nucleotides line up with TRBD2. This CDR3 has 14 amino acids. Trimming cost V 7 bases and J 6 bases; bases outside gene matches: 7. This CDR3 is CASKGSGSFNEQFF. In nucleotides, the CDR3 is TGTGCCAGCAAAGGTAGCGGGAGCTTCAATGAGCAGTTCTTC.